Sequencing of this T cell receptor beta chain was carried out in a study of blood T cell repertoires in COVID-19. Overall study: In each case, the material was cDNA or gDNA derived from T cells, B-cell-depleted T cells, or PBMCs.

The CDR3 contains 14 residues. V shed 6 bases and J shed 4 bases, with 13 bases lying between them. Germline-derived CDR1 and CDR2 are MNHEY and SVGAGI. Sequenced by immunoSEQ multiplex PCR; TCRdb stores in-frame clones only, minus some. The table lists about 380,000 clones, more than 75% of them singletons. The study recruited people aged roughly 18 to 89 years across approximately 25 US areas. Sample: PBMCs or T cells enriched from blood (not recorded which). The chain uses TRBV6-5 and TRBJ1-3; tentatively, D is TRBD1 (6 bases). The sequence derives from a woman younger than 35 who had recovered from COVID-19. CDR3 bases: TGTGCCAGCAGAAGGGCAGGGGTCGGAAACACCATATATTTT. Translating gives CASRRAGVGNTIYF.